These 22 T cell receptor beta chains originate from one sample sequenced in a study of beta chain features in type 1 diabetes. Expressed TCRB transcripts got sequenced, as all isolated RNA was reverse transcribed. Repertoires were generated with immunoSEQ multiplex PCR, while TCRdb's copy carries only in-frame clones and drops some. The sample shows around 58,000 clones, roughly 60% of them seen only once. Sequenced material: Tregs from blood. These receptors were collected from a woman aged 18-30 years in good health.

This clone was observed a few times. The gene calls are TRBV7-9 and TRBJ2-3; a weak D match, TRBD2 (5 bases). Trimming removed 6 bases from V and 0 bases from J, with 19 bases in between. The CDR3 runs 17 residues. Germline V CDR1 and CDR2: SEHNR, FQNEAQ (reference sequence). CDR3 sequence reads: CASRDYPARTSTDTQYF. Here the CDR3 DNA reads TGTGCCAGCAGAGACTATCCCGCGCGAACTAGCACAGATACGCAGTATTTT.

The chain recombines TRBV6-1 with TRBJ1-1; D remains unclear. The CDR3 is 13 residues long. Germline values: CDR1 MNHNS, CDR2 SASEGT. Trimming took 2 bases from V and 4 from J, leaving 8 bases between them. CDR3 sequence (DNA): TGTGCCAGCAGTGAACGGGGTGTCACTGAAGCTTTCTTT. It specifies CASSERGVTEAFF.

The chain links TRBV2 to TRBJ2-6, with 10 bases matching TRBD1. This CDR3 has 18 amino acids. The trim removed 3 bases at V and 0 bases at J, leaving 5 bases unmatched. From germline, CDR1 is SNHLY and CDR2 FYNNEI. CDR3 amino acids: CASSDWGQGPSGANVLTF. CDR3 DNA sequence: TGTGCCAGCAGTGACTGGGGACAGGGGCCCTCTGGGGCCAACGTCCTGACTTTC. Together with reference TRBV2 and TRBJ2-6, the CDR3 gives the full variable domain: EPEVTQTPSHQVTQMGQEVILRCVPISNHLYFYWYRQILGQKVEFLVSFYNNEISEKSEIFDDQFSVERPDGSNFTLKIRSTKLEDSAMYFCASSDWGQGPSGANVLTFGAGSRLTVL.

The rearrangement uses TRBV9 and TRBJ2-5, with 7 bases fitting TRBD2. Germline CDR1 and CDR2: SGDLS and YYNGEE. This CDR3 has 15 amino acids. The V and J ends lost 2 bases and 4 bases, in that order; junction bases with no gene match: 8. CDR3 amino acids: CASSVLGGSRETQYF. The CDR3 coding sequence is TGTGCCAGCAGCGTTCTGGGCGGGAGCCGAGAGACCCAGTACTTC.

This clone was seen once. The chain uses TRBV6-6 and TRBJ2-1; unclear D gene. Trimming left V 7 bases short and J 1 base short, with 8 bases between. Germline lookup yields CDR1 MNHNY and CDR2 SVGAGI (reference sequence). CDR3 length equals 13 residues. CDR3 nucleotide sequence: TGTGCCAGCAATAACAGATCCTACAATGAGCAGTTCTTC. This encodes CASNNRSYNEQFF.

This chain links TRBV30 with TRBJ1-1; possibly TRBD1 for D (6 bases). CDR1 and CDR2 from the germline V gene are GTSNPN and SVGIG (reference sequence). V gave up 5 bases and J gave up 5 bases, with 15 bases separating them. The length of the CDR3 is 13 residues. The CDR3 region is CAWGRGASTEAFF. Here the CDR3 DNA reads TGTGCCTGGGGCCGGGGGGCGTCGACTGAAGCTTTCTTT.

This chain links TRBV6-1 with TRBJ2-7; D is unclear. In germline, CDR1 is MNHNS, CDR2 SASEGT. Trimming took off 7 bases at V and 1 base at J, with 11 bases between the two ends. The CDR3 is made up of 13 amino acids. This chain's CDR3 is CASKPGFSYEQYF. CDR3 in DNA: TGTGCCAGCAAACCGGGTTTTTCCTACGAGCAGTACTTC.

This clone was detected only once. This chain joins TRBV15 and TRBJ1-2, with TRBD1 as a possible D gene (6 bases). Trimming pared 5 bases from V and 2 bases from J, leaving 21 bases between. CDR3 size: 17 residues. Germline CDR1 reads LNHNV; CDR2 reads YYDKDF (reference sequence). The CDR3 DNA is TGTGCCACCAGCTGGGGGGGCCAAGGGCTAAGGAACTATGGCTACACCTTC. This encodes CATSWGGQGLRNYGYTF.

The chain links TRBV19 to TRBJ2-7, with D possibly TRBD2 on 6 matching bases. This CDR3 spans 14 amino acids. From germline, CDR1 is LNHDA and CDR2 SQIVND (reference sequence). V dropped 5 bases and J dropped 3 bases, with 14 bases sitting between them. As DNA, the CDR3 is TGTGCCAGTAGTGAGGGACTGCGTCTCTACGAGCAGTACTTC. The encoded protein is CASSEGLRLYEQYF.

This clone was detected a few times. V and J are TRBV30 and TRBJ2-5; tentatively, D is TRBD1 (6 bases). The V end lost 3 bases, the J end lost 4 bases, and 18 bases lay between the germline ends. This CDR3 has 15 amino acids. The germline CDR1 and CDR2 sequences are GTSNPN and SVGIG (reference sequence). CDR3 amino acids: CAWSTRAQGSETQYF. The CDR3 DNA is TGTGCCTGGAGCACGAGGGCACAGGGTTCAGAGACCCAGTACTTC.

V gene TRBV4-3 combines with J gene TRBJ2-3; D may be TRBD2 (6 bases). The length of the CDR3 is 16 residues. The germline V gene has CDR1 LGHNA and CDR2 YSLEER. Trimming pared 0 bases from V and 4 bases from J, leaving 14 bases between. The CDR3 bases are TGCGCCAGCAGCCAAGATGGGGCGGGGCTGGCAGATACGCAGTATTTT. Translating it yields CASSQDGAGLADTQYF.

The gene calls are TRBV6-6 and TRBJ1-1; a weak D match, TRBD1 (6 bases). The CDR3 consists of 15 residues. Trimming cost V 6 bases and J 0 bases, with 14 bases left between them. Germline CDR1 MNHNY, CDR2 SVGAGI (reference sequence). The CDR3 loop reads CASSRPGTLNTEAFF. The CDR3 region has the DNA TGTGCCAGCAGCCGACCCGGGACATTGAACACTGAAGCTTTCTTT.

This clone is medium-sized. As DNA, the CDR3 is TGTGCCAGCAGCCCAACTTTAACAGATACGCAGTATTTT. This translates into CASSPTLTDTQYF. This chain uses TRBV7-6 with TRBJ2-3; D is uncertain. The CDR3 loop spans 13 amino acids. Germline V lookup: CDR1 SGHVS, CDR2 FNYEAQ. The ends were cut back, 5 bases at V and 3 bases at J, with 9 bases in the middle.

The V call is TRBV5-6, the J call TRBJ2-3; 8 positions agree with TRBD2. With 4 bases clipped from V and 2 bases from J, the junction kept 6 bases outside the gene matches. The CDR3 sequence is 15 residues long. CDR1 is SGHDT and CDR2 is YYEEEE in the germline V gene. CDR3 protein: CASSVGGGPTDTQYF. The CDR3 nucleotides read TGTGCCAGCAGCGTCGGGGGGGGACCCACAGATACGCAGTATTTT.

J is TRBJ2-7 and V is TRBV19, with a tentative D call TRBD2 (6 bases). The germline V gene has CDR1 LNHDA and CDR2 SQIVND (reference sequence). V lost 5 bases to trimming and J lost 6 bases, with 17 bases between them. The CDR3 has 14 amino acids. The CDR3 spells CASSLGLEWGEQYF. The CDR3 bases are TGTGCCAGTAGTTTGGGACTCGAGTGGGGCGAGCAGTACTTC. Full variable domain (remainder filled in from reference TRBV19 and TRBJ2-7): DGGITQSPKYLFRKEGQNVTLSCEQNLNHDAMYWYRQDPGQGLRLIYYSQIVNDFQKGDIAEGYSVSREKKESFPLTVTSAQKNPTAFYLCASSLGLEWGEQYFGPGTRLTVT.

This clone has only a few counts. The rearrangement uses TRBV4-1 and TRBJ2-7; 10 positions match TRBD2. With 0 bases clipped from V and 0 bases from J, the junction kept 5 bases outside the gene matches. CDR1 and CDR2 from the germline V gene are MGHRA and YSYEKL. The CDR3 covers 17 residues. CDR3 protein: CASSQDRGLASSYEQYF. The CDR3 DNA follows: TGCGCCAGCAGCCAAGATAGGGGACTAGCGAGCTCCTACGAGCAGTACTTC.

The sample holds a few counts of this clone. This chain links TRBV5-5 with TRBJ1-1, with no clear D. V lost 1 base, J lost 1 base, and 8 bases lay in between. The CDR3 has 14 residues. In germline, CDR1 is SGHKS, CDR2 YYEKEE (reference sequence). CDR3 loop: CASSLSQANTEAFF. CDR3 DNA: TGTGCCAGCAGCTTGTCTCAGGCGAACACTGAAGCTTTCTTT.

The rearrangement uses TRBV9 and TRBJ2-7, with D possibly matching TRBD2 (7 bases). This CDR3 has 14 residues. Between the trimmed V and J ends, which lost 5 bases and 4 bases, there was a span of 16 bases. Germline V gives CDR1 SGDLS, CDR2 YYNGEE. This CDR3 reads CASSPGAGVYEQYF. The CDR3 DNA sequence: TGTGCCAGCAGTCCAGGGGCGGGAGTATACGAGCAGTACTTC.

The chain couples TRBV9 to TRBJ2-7; 8 bases agree with TRBD1. The V and J ends lost 3 bases and 7 bases, in that order; junction bases with no gene match: 6. The germline V gene encodes CDR1 SGDLS and CDR2 YYNGEE. The CDR3 is 13 amino acids. The CDR3: CASSAGTGGEQYF. Here the CDR3 DNA reads TGTGCCAGCAGCGCCGGGACAGGTGGAGAGCAGTACTTC. The full variable domain, completed using reference TRBV9 and TRBJ2-7, is DSGVTQTPKHLITATGQRVTLRCSPRSGDLSVYWYQQSLDQGLQFLIQYYNGEERAKGNILERFSAQQFPDLHSELNLSSLELGDSALYFCASSAGTGGEQYFGPGTRLTVT.

The rearrangement joins TRBV19 to TRBJ1-2, with a tentative D call TRBD1 (5 bases). CDR3 length: 14 amino acids. The ends were cut back, 5 bases at V and 0 bases at J, with 10 bases in the middle. Looked up from germline, CDR1 is LNHDA and CDR2 is SQIVND (reference sequence). The CDR3 DNA sequence: TGTGCCAGTAGTTTTCGACAGTCTAACTATGGCTACACCTTC. Translated, it gives CASSFRQSNYGYTF.

The sample holds a few counts of this clone. This chain uses TRBV10-1 with TRBJ2-2; TRBD2 might be the D (6 bases). The CDR3 length is 13 residues. Between the trimmed V and J ends, which lost 4 bases and 5 bases, there was a span of 8 bases. Germline V gene sequence: CDR1 WNHNN, CDR2 SYGVQD (reference sequence). CDR3 in amino acids: CASSGDLTGELFF. Written as DNA, the CDR3 is TGCGCCAGCAGTGGGGACTTGACCGGGGAGCTGTTTTTT.

This chain uses TRBV19 with TRBJ2-1, with a tentative D call TRBD2 (6 bases). Trimming left V 5 bases short and J 1 base short, with 6 bases between. The CDR3 spans 13 residues. The germline CDR1 and CDR2 sequences are LNHDA and SQIVND (reference sequence). CDR3 bases: TGTGCCAGTAGTCGGGGGTCCTACAATGAGCAGTTCTTC. It translates to CASSRGSYNEQFF.